The 20 T cell receptor beta chains reported below all come from one sample, sequenced in a study of blood T cell repertoires in COVID-19. Measured with immunoSEQ multiplex PCR; TCRdb has only the in-frame clones, and not every one. The table lists a few hundred thousand clones, around 89% of them singletons, with 1.5% to 2% in the top ten. Source material: peripheral blood. The receptors here all came from a woman aged 25 to 45 with COVID-19, enrolled during active disease.

The chain combines TRBV5-4 with TRBJ2-5, with a possible D match to TRBD1 (6 bases). Germline V gene data show CDR1 as SGHNT and CDR2 as YYREEE (reference sequence). Trimming took off 5 bases at V and 0 bases at J, with 23 bases between the two ends. This CDR3 is 18 amino acids long. The CDR3 loop reads CASSRGGNSPNYQETQYF. The CDR3 nucleotides read TGTGCCAGCAGTCGAGGGGGTAACAGCCCTAACTACCAAGAGACCCAGTACTTC.

This clone was picked up one time. V gene TRBV9 combines with J gene TRBJ1-2; D perhaps matches TRBD1 (5 bases). V was trimmed by 4 bases and J by 5 bases, leaving 15 bases between them. CDR3 length: 14 amino acids. Per germline, CDR1 SGDLS and CDR2 YYNGEE. The CDR3 sequence: CASSPLGLIYGYTF. CDR3 DNA: TGTGCCAGCAGCCCCTTGGGACTCATTTATGGCTACACCTTC.

This clone was recorded once. The chain uses TRBV2 and TRBJ1-1, with no clear D. This CDR3 contains 13 residues. Germline CDR1 and CDR2: SNHLY and FYNNEI. V was trimmed by 6 bases and J by 4 bases, leaving 12 bases between them. DNA for the CDR3: TGTGCCAGCAGGTTGGGGAGTGGCACTGAAGCTTTCTTT. It yields the protein CASRLGSGTEAFF.

As regards this clone: The same CDR3 is also encoded by other DNA sequences in this sample. The V and J genes are TRBV5-1 and TRBJ2-2, with 9 positions matching TRBD2. This CDR3 is 17 amino acids long. Germline CDR1 and CDR2: SGHRS and YFSETQ. Trimming took 4 bases from V and 0 from J; bases not matched to a gene: 7. The DNA for the CDR3 is TGCGCCAGCAGCCCCGGGCGGGGGGGGTCGAACACCGGGGAGCTGTTTTTT. It is translated as CASSPGRGGSNTGELFF. Full variable domain (rest looked up from reference TRBV5-1 and TRBJ2-2): KAGVTQTPRYLIKTRGQQVTLSCSPISGHRSVSWYQQTPGQGLQFLFEYFSETQRNKGNFPGRFSGRQFSNSRSEMNVSTLELGDSALYLCASSPGRGGSNTGELFFGEGSRLTVL.

The CDR3 protein is CASSFRDSNTGELFF. The CDR3 nucleotides are TGTGCCAGCAGCTTCAGGGACTCGAACACCGGGGAGCTGTTTTTT. The chain employs TRBV7-6 and TRBJ2-2, with D perhaps matching TRBD2 (6 bases). The CDR3 consists of 15 residues. Germline lookup yields CDR1 SGHVS and CDR2 FNYEAQ. V gave up 3 bases and J gave up 0 bases, with 8 bases separating them.

The chain has TRBV28 and TRBJ1-4; 7 nucleotides line up with TRBD1. CDR3 length: 15 amino acids. The V and J ends lost 8 bases and 7 bases, in that order; junction bases with no gene match: 13. Germline CDR1 reads MDHEN; CDR2 reads SYDVKM. The CDR3 protein is CASETRTGRVEKLFF. The DNA for the CDR3 is TGTGCCAGCGAAACGAGGACAGGCCGGGTTGAAAAACTGTTTTTT.

The V call is TRBV27, the J call TRBJ1-5, with D hard to call. CDR3 length: 14 amino acids. Germline assignment: CDR1 MNHEY and CDR2 SMNVEV (reference sequence). Trimming shortened V by 1 base and J by 7 bases, and 11 bases separated the two germline ends. CDR3 DNA sequence: TGTGCCAGCAGTTTATTTTCGGGTGGCCAGCCCCAGCATTTT. It encodes CASSLFSGGQPQHF.

The chain is built from TRBV12-3 or TRBV12-4 and TRBJ1-2; 7 nucleotides agree with TRBD1. CDR3 length equals 12 residues. V lost 6 bases, J lost 8 bases, and 6 bases stayed unmatched. This chain's CDR3 is CASSRDRAGYTF. The CDR3 nucleotides are TGTGCCAGCAGCCGAGACAGGGCGGGCTACACCTTC.

The chain joins TRBV15 to TRBJ1-3; 8 bases fit TRBD1. The germline gives CDR1 LNHNV, CDR2 YYDKDF (reference sequence). The CDR3 sequence is 17 residues long. V shed 0 bases, J shed 0 bases, and the junction held 4 bases outside the gene matches. The CDR3 here is CATSRDQGANSGNTIYF. The DNA for the CDR3 is TGTGCCACCAGCAGAGATCAGGGGGCCAACTCTGGAAACACCATATATTTT.

The V and J genes are TRBV5-4 and TRBJ2-1, with D hard to call. V was clipped by 3 bases and J by 5 bases, with 12 bases between them. Germline V gene lookup returns CDR1 SGHNT and CDR2 YYREEE (reference sequence). CDR3 length equals 14 residues. The CDR3 sequence is CASSSWPLDNEQFF. CDR3 nucleotides: TGTGCCAGCAGCTCCTGGCCCCTAGACAATGAGCAGTTCTTC.

This clone was counted a few times. The V and J genes are TRBV5-4 and TRBJ1-6; the D is unclear. V was cut by 0 bases and J by 11 bases, with 18 bases left in between. The V gene's germline CDR1 is SGHNT and CDR2 YYREEE (reference sequence). This CDR3 is 16 amino acids long. CDR3 in amino acids: CASSLGSILGDAPLHF. As DNA, the CDR3 is TGTGCCAGCAGCTTGGGTTCGATCCTAGGCGACGCACCCCTCCACTTT. Looking up the rest from reference TRBV5-4 and TRBJ1-6 gives the full variable domain: ETGVTQSPTHLIKTRGQQVTLRCSSQSGHNTVSWYQQALGQGPQFIFQYYREEENGRGNFPPRFSGLQFPNYSSELNVNALELDDSALYLCASSLGSILGDAPLHFGNGTRLTVT.

The chain recombines TRBV9 with TRBJ2-7; maybe TRBD1 (5 bases). V lost 4 bases, J lost 3 bases, and 17 bases lay in between. This CDR3 is 15 amino acids long. Germline V lookup: CDR1 SGDLS, CDR2 YYNGEE. The DNA for the CDR3 is TGTGCCAGCAGCCTGGCCCCTACAGGAAACTACGAGCAGTACTTC. Translation gives CASSLAPTGNYEQYF. Full variable domain (outside the CDR3, taken from reference TRBV9 and TRBJ2-7): DSGVTQTPKHLITATGQRVTLRCSPRSGDLSVYWYQQSLDQGLQFLIQYYNGEERAKGNILERFSAQQFPDLHSELNLSSLELGDSALYFCASSLAPTGNYEQYFGPGTRLTVT.

V usage is TRBV18 and J usage is TRBJ1-1; D unresolved. Trimming stripped 3 bases from V and 5 bases from J, with 10 bases between. Germline lookup yields CDR1 KGHSH and CDR2 LQKENI. The CDR3 runs to 13 residues. CDR3 in DNA: TGTGCCAGCTCACCCGTCGAGGGAACTGAAGCTTTCTTT. It codes for CASSPVEGTEAFF.

This clone has only one observation. This sequence joins TRBV3-1 (or the pseudogene TRBV3-2) and TRBJ2-5, with a tentative D call TRBD2 (5 bases). CDR3 size: 17 residues. Trimming took off 3 bases at V and 5 bases at J, with 22 bases between the two ends. Germline CDR1 LGHDT, CDR2 YNNKEL (reference sequence). CDR3 amino acids: CASSQNQYLSPGETQYF. The CDR3 coding sequence is TGTGCCAGCAGCCAGAATCAGTATCTGTCACCGGGGGAGACCCAGTACTTC.

The chain combines TRBV19 with TRBJ1-4; no definite D call. V lost 6 bases, J lost 8 bases, and 19 bases lay in between. This CDR3 has 15 residues. Germline CDR1 LNHDA, CDR2 SQIVND (reference sequence). The CDR3 spells CASRGHQEGGEKLFF. As DNA, the CDR3 is TGTGCCAGTAGGGGCCACCAAGAGGGCGGAGAAAAACTGTTTTTT.

The chain carries TRBV5-1 and TRBJ1-2; 11 bases map to TRBD1. The CDR3 sequence is 13 residues long. J was trimmed by 6 bases and V by 3 bases; bases with no gene match: 1. Germline CDR1 is SGHRS and CDR2 is YFSETQ. The CDR3 protein is CASSWGQGDGYTF. CDR3 bases: TGCGCCAGCAGCTGGGGACAGGGGGATGGCTACACCTTC.

The rearrangement joins TRBV6-6 to TRBJ1-1; 7 bases align to TRBD1. The trim removed 8 bases at V and 2 bases at J, leaving 2 bases unmatched. The germline CDR1 and CDR2 sequences are MNHNY and SVGAGI (reference sequence). The CDR3 has 12 amino acids. CDR3 in DNA: TGTGCCAGCGGGGACAGTAACACTGAAGCTTTCTTT. Its protein is CASGDSNTEAFF.

The chain links TRBV12-3 or TRBV12-4 to TRBJ1-2; possible D gene TRBD1, 5 bases. Between the trimmed V and J ends, which lost 3 bases and 8 bases, there was a span of 13 bases. The CDR3 has 13 amino acids. The CDR3 region is CASSLVRESGYTF. CDR3 DNA sequence: TGTGCCAGCAGTTTGGTCAGGGAAAGCGGCTACACCTTC.

The rearrangement uses TRBV7-3 and TRBJ2-2; D not certain. The CDR3 covers 13 residues. Germline CDR1 SGHTA, CDR2 FQGTGA. V lost 3 bases, J lost 1 base, and 3 bases lay in between. The CDR3 reads CASSFRNTGELFF. CDR3 bases: TGTGCCAGCAGCTTTAGGAACACCGGGGAGCTGTTTTTT.

This clone was recorded a few times. The CDR3: CASSSGQGAEAFF. CDR3 sequence (DNA): TGTGCCAGCAGCTCAGGACAGGGAGCTGAAGCTTTCTTT. This rearrangement joins TRBV11-2 to TRBJ1-1; 8 bases are shared with TRBD1. After removal of 4 bases from V and 6 bases from J, the junction contained 4 bases not matched to a gene. Germline CDR1 is SGHAT and CDR2 is FQNNGV. The CDR3 length is 13 residues.